The 18 T cell receptor beta chains below were found in one sample sequenced in a study of a mutant IDH1 vaccine in newly diagnosed glioma. No antigen is known for these receptors. Indicated time point: week 35, safety follow-up. Doses comprised 300 ug of mutant IDH1 20-mer peptide each, plus topical imiquimod. Profiling relied on immunoSEQ multiplex PCR, and the TCRdb table lists in-frame clones only, not all of them. The sample holds tens of thousands of clones; roughly 68% are singletons and the top ten take roughly 5%. Source: PBMCs, taken from a glioma patient whose treatment included an IDH1 peptide vaccine. These receptors were taken from a man between 50 and 59 years old with glioma.

The V call is TRBV6-1, the J call TRBJ2-3; TRBD2 matches at 11 bases. This CDR3 comprises 14 residues. The germline V gene has CDR1 MNHNS and CDR2 SASEGT. V trimming: 8 bases; J trimming: 5 bases; junction bases outside the gene matches: 6. CDR3 in DNA: TGTGCCAGCTCTAGCGGGGGGCCCGGAGATACGCAGTATTTT. Residues: CASSSGGPGDTQYF.

This chain joins TRBV5-1 and TRBJ2-4; 13 nucleotides align to TRBD2. The CDR3 is made up of 14 amino acids. Germline loops: CDR1 SGHRS, CDR2 YFSETQ. V shed 4 bases, J shed 10 bases, and the junction held 5 bases outside the gene matches. The CDR3 is CASSPTSGGLIQYF. CDR3 DNA: TGCGCCAGCAGCCCGACTAGCGGGGGGCTAATTCAGTACTTC. The full variable domain, with the rest looked up from reference TRBV5-1 and TRBJ2-4, is KAGVTQTPRYLIKTRGQQVTLSCSPISGHRSVSWYQQTPGQGLQFLFEYFSETQRNKGNFPGRFSGRQFSNSRSEMNVSTLELGDSALYLCASSPTSGGLIQYFGAGTRLSVL.

The chain recombines TRBV27 with TRBJ2-5; D call uncertain. This CDR3 is built from 13 residues. Germline lookup yields CDR1 MNHEY and CDR2 SMNVEV (reference sequence). V lost 3 bases and J 2 bases, leaving 7 bases between the germline ends. The CDR3 sequence is CASSFGEQETQYF. The CDR3 DNA reads as TGTGCCAGCAGTTTTGGAGAGCAAGAGACCCAGTACTTC.

This clone has just one count. The chain recombines TRBV25-1 with TRBJ2-5, with 9 bases matching TRBD1. The CDR3 is made up of 14 amino acids. From germline, CDR1 is MGHDK and CDR2 SYGVNS. J gave up 4 bases and V 8 bases, and 8 bases lay outside the gene matches. Written as DNA, the CDR3 is TGTGCCAGCGGCCGGGACAGGGAATTAGAGACCCAGTACTTC. Its protein is CASGRDRELETQYF.

The rearrangement joins TRBV5-4 to TRBJ1-1, with D unclear. V was shortened by 4 bases and J by 0 bases, with 1 base between the two germline ends. This CDR3 contains 11 residues. Germline loops: CDR1 SGHNT, CDR2 YYREEE (reference sequence). The CDR3 loop is CASSLNTEAFF. In DNA form, the CDR3 reads TGTGCCAGCAGCCTGAACACTGAAGCTTTCTTT.

This clone was counted many times. V usage is TRBV7-9 and J usage is TRBJ1-1, with D perhaps TRBD1 (5 bases). Germline V gives CDR1 SEHNR, CDR2 FQNEAQ (reference sequence). The CDR3 has 14 residues. V was pared by 3 bases and J by 0 bases, with 8 bases between. This chain's CDR3 is CASSLGPMNTEAFF. In nucleotides, the CDR3 is TGTGCCAGCAGCTTGGGACCGATGAACACTGAAGCTTTCTTT.

The V and J genes are TRBV5-1 and TRBJ1-5; D is perhaps TRBD1 (5 bases). Between the trimmed V and J ends, which lost 6 bases and 5 bases, there was a span of 15 bases. Germline values: CDR1 SGHRS, CDR2 YFSETQ. The CDR3 totals 14 residues. The CDR3 reads CASTQGRYDQPQHF. The CDR3 region has the DNA TGCGCCAGCACCCAGGGCAGGTACGATCAGCCCCAGCATTTT.

The chain is built from TRBV30 and TRBJ1-5; 10 bases fit TRBD1. Germline-derived CDR1 and CDR2 are GTSNPN and SVGIG (reference sequence). Trimming at V came to 5 bases and at J to 5 bases, leaving 3 bases not matched to a gene. The CDR3 runs to 13 residues. CDR3 sequence reads: CAWADRGDQPQHF. The CDR3 nucleotides read TGTGCCTGGGCGGACAGGGGGGATCAGCCCCAGCATTTT.

This clone turned up a few times. The CDR3 loop is CASSSGGGTEAFF. The CDR3 nucleotides are TGTGCCAGCAGTTCTGGGGGCGGCACTGAAGCTTTCTTT. V usage is TRBV6-6 and J usage is TRBJ1-1; D perhaps matches TRBD1 (6 bases). Per the germline V gene, CDR1 is MNHNY and CDR2 is SVGAGI (reference sequence). The ends were cut back, 4 bases at V and 4 bases at J, with 10 bases in the middle. CDR3 length: 13 amino acids.

The genes are TRBV7-9 and TRBJ1-4; perhaps TRBD1 as D (6 bases). The germline V and J ends were trimmed by 4 bases and 0 bases, with 9 bases remaining between them. The CDR3 consists of 15 residues. Germline CDR1 SEHNR, CDR2 FQNEAQ (reference sequence). DNA for the CDR3: TGTGCCAGCAGCTCACAGGGACCAACTAATGAAAAACTGTTTTTT. Amino acids: CASSSQGPTNEKLFF.

The rearrangement links TRBV14 to TRBJ1-2, with no clear D. The CDR3 consists of 12 residues. Germline lookup yields CDR1 SGHDN and CDR2 FVKESK. Trimming pared 1 base from V and 3 bases from J, leaving 3 bases between. The CDR3 loop reads CASSQAYYGYTF. For the CDR3, the DNA is TGTGCCAGCAGCCAAGCTTACTATGGCTACACCTTC.

The chain joins TRBV5-1 to TRBJ1-4, with a weak D call TRBD1 (5 bases). CDR3 length: 14 amino acids. V lost 4 bases and J lost 13, with 20 bases in between. Per germline, CDR1 SGHRS and CDR2 YFSETQ. The CDR3 loop is CASSPVESRALLFF. For the CDR3, the DNA is TGCGCCAGCAGCCCGGTGGAATCCAGGGCTTTACTGTTTTTT. Complete variable domain (other parts from reference TRBV5-1 and TRBJ1-4): KAGVTQTPRYLIKTRGQQVTLSCSPISGHRSVSWYQQTPGQGLQFLFEYFSETQRNKGNFPGRFSGRQFSNSRSEMNVSTLELGDSALYLCASSPVESRALLFFGSGTQLSVL.

The chain joins TRBV5-6 to TRBJ2-5, with D perhaps assigned TRBD1 or TRBD2 (5 bases each). This CDR3 has 15 amino acids. Per the germline V gene, CDR1 is SGHDT and CDR2 is YYEEEE. With 4 bases removed from V and 2 bases from J, the gap between germline ends came to 15 bases. DNA of the CDR3: TGTGCCAGCAGCCCTATGGGACGGCCGCAAGAGACCCAGTACTTC. It encodes CASSPMGRPQETQYF.

The V call is TRBV13, the J call TRBJ2-2, with D possibly being TRBD1 or TRBD2 (5 bases each). Germline CDR1 is PRHDT and CDR2 is FYEKMQ (reference sequence). The length of the CDR3 is 15 residues. V shed 0 bases and J shed 5 bases, with 10 bases lying between them. CDR3 in amino acids: CASSLGQGVTGELFF. DNA of the CDR3: TGTGCCAGCAGCTTAGGGCAGGGAGTAACCGGGGAGCTGTTTTTT.

Comment on this clone: The junction departs from the called germline gene at one end, perhaps through a read error. In DNA, the CDR3 is TGTGCTAGCAGCTTAGGGAGGACAGTCAGTTCGGAGACCCAGTACTTC. Translating it yields CASSLGRTVSSETQYF. The chain is built from TRBV7-7 and TRBJ2-5; either TRBD1 or TRBD2 may fit D (6 bases each). Germline V gene data show CDR1 as SSHAT and CDR2 as FNYEAQ (reference sequence). The CDR3 covers 16 residues.

The chain has TRBV29-1 and TRBJ2-3; D remains unclear. From germline, CDR1 is SQVTM and CDR2 ANQGSEA. CDR3 length equals 13 residues. V shed 5 bases and J shed 0 bases, with 9 bases lying between them. This chain's CDR3 is CSVRTPSTDTQYF. As DNA, the CDR3 is TGCAGCGTTCGAACCCCTAGCACAGATACGCAGTATTTT.

The chain has TRBV7-2 and TRBJ2-7, with unresolved D. Trimming pared 3 bases from V and 3 bases from J, leaving 9 bases between. This CDR3 is 13 amino acids long. CDR1 and CDR2 (germline): SGHTA, FQGNSA. CDR3 sequence: CASSFPGNYEQYF. The CDR3 DNA is TGTGCCAGCAGCTTCCCAGGAAACTACGAGCAGTACTTC.

For this clone: One junction end disagrees with the germline gene, perhaps due to a read error. V usage is TRBV5-6 and J usage is TRBJ1-2, with 7 bases aligning to TRBD1. The CDR3 is 15 residues long. Germline assignment: CDR1 SGHDT and CDR2 YYEEEE. The CDR3 spells CASSLGGTEIYRYTF. The CDR3 nucleotides are TGTGCCAGCAGCTTGGGCGGGACAGAGATCTATCGCTACACCTTC.